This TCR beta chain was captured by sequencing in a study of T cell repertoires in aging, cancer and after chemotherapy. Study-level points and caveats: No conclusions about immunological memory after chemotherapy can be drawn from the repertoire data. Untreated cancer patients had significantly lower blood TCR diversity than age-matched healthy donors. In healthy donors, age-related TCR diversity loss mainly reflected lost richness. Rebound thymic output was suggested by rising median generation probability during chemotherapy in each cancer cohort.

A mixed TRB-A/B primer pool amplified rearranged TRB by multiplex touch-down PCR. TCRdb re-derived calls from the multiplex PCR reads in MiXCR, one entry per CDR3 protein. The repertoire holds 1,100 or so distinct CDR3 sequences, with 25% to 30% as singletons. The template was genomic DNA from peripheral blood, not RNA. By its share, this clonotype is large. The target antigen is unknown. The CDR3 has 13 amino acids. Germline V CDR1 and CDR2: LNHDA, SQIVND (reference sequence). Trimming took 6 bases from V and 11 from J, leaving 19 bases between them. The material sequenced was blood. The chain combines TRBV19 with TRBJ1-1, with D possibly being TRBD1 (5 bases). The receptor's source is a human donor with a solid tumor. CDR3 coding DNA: TGTGCCAGTAGGCATGGGGCAGGACTTGGGGCTTTCTTT. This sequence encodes CASRHGAGLGAFF.